This TCR beta chain was sequenced for a study of OX40 agonist ivuxolimab in advanced cancers. Study as a whole: With ivuxolimab, an agonistic anti-OX40 (CD134) antibody, patients were treated. A diagnosis of hepatocellular carcinoma, melanoma, renal cell or head and neck cancer was present in dose-escalation patients. Age averaged about 62 years (range about 23 to 80), and around 78% were male. Three individuals attained partial responses, comprising one hepatocellular carcinoma case and two cutaneous melanoma cases.

The assay was immunoSEQ multiplex PCR, and TCRdb's table has in-frame clones only and misses some. The sample shows approximately 66,000 clones, 85% of them seen only once. The V gene's germline CDR1 is MNHEY and CDR2 SMNVEV (reference sequence). The ends lost 6 bases at V and 3 bases at J; junction bases unmatched: 4. The CDR3 covers 16 residues. The TCR originated in an adult with an advanced solid tumor such as melanoma, head and neck, liver or kidney cancer. The sequences come from CD4+ or CD8+ T cells sorted from blood, collected in a trial of the OX40 agonist ivuxolimab. The chain joins TRBV27 to TRBJ2-2, with 13 bases aligning to TRBD2. As DNA, the CDR3 is TGTGCCAGCAGCAAACTAGCGGGAGGGTACACCGGGGAGCTGTTTTTT. Translating gives CASSKLAGGYTGELFF.